Following are 10 T cell receptor beta chains from one sample sequenced in a study of shared clonotypes between healthy human individuals. Sequenced by immunoSEQ multiplex PCR; TCRdb stores in-frame clones only, minus some. Among some 1.5 million clones listed, around 98% were seen once. The sequencing sample was made of naive CD4+ T cells sorted from blood. Subset: CD45RA+ positively selected. The origin of the receptors is a man aged 25 to 45 in good health.

This clone has just one count. The CDR3 protein is CASSVGGQRASGANVLTF. CDR3 DNA sequence: TGTGCCAGCAGCGTAGGAGGGCAGAGAGCCTCTGGGGCCAACGTCCTGACTTTC. The chain recombines TRBV9 with TRBJ2-6; tentatively, D is TRBD2 (5 bases). Germline values: CDR1 SGDLS, CDR2 YYNGEE. The CDR3 contains 18 residues. Trimming took 0 bases from V and 0 from J, leaving 13 bases between them.

The chain uses TRBV4-1 and TRBJ1-4, with D hard to call. Per the germline V gene, CDR1 is MGHRA and CDR2 is YSYEKL. This CDR3 has 17 residues. Trimming left V 0 bases short and J 5 bases short, with 16 bases between. The CDR3 is CASSQDPGSIQNEKLFF. For the CDR3, the DNA is TGCGCCAGCAGCCAAGATCCCGGGTCAATTCAAAATGAAAAACTGTTTTTT.

The chain joins TRBV4-1 to TRBJ1-2; 7 nucleotides line up with TRBD1. CDR3 length: 15 amino acids. Trimming at V came to 4 bases and at J to 5 bases, leaving 10 bases not matched to a gene. Germline CDR1 MGHRA, CDR2 YSYEKL. In DNA form, the CDR3 reads TGCGCCAGCAGCCTAGAAGGGACAGACCCGTATGGCTACACCTTC. Translated, it gives CASSLEGTDPYGYTF.

The V gene is TRBV5-1, the J gene TRBJ2-1; D is perhaps TRBD1 (5 bases). Germline V lookup: CDR1 SGHRS, CDR2 YFSETQ. The CDR3 loop spans 17 amino acids. V gave up 4 bases and J gave up 0 bases, with 17 bases separating them. CDR3 in amino acids: CASSRRQSHPSYNEQFF. CDR3 in DNA: TGCGCCAGCAGCCGACGACAGTCCCACCCCTCCTACAATGAGCAGTTCTTC. The full variable domain, in which reference TRBV5-1 and TRBJ2-1 provide the parts outside the CDR3, is KAGVTQTPRYLIKTRGQQVTLSCSPISGHRSVSWYQQTPGQGLQFLFEYFSETQRNKGNFPGRFSGRQFSNSRSEMNVSTLELGDSALYLCASSRRQSHPSYNEQFFGPGTRLTVL.

The table lists this clone with a count of one. J is TRBJ2-7 and V is TRBV9, with D tentatively TRBD1 (6 bases). Germline CDR1 reads SGDLS; CDR2 reads YYNGEE. The CDR3 sequence is 15 residues long. Trimming left V 2 bases short and J 6 bases short, with 18 bases between. The CDR3: CASSVDSGTFGEQYF. In DNA form, the CDR3 reads TGTGCCAGCAGCGTGGATTCCGGGACATTCGGCGAGCAGTACTTC.

The chain combines TRBV2 with TRBJ2-7; 11 nucleotides match TRBD2. Germline V gene data show CDR1 as SNHLY and CDR2 as FYNNEI. This CDR3 has 15 amino acids. V lost 2 bases to trimming and J lost 2 bases; unmatched junction nucleotides: 2. CDR3 coding DNA: TGTGCCAGCAGTGAAACTAGCGGGAGTCCCTACGAGCAGTACTTC. It codes for CASSETSGSPYEQYF.

The chain couples TRBV2 to TRBJ1-2, with D possibly being TRBD1 (5 bases). V lost 1 base, J lost 1 base, and 19 bases lay in between. The germline V gene encodes CDR1 SNHLY and CDR2 FYNNEI. The CDR3 contains 18 residues. The CDR3, as DNA: TGTGCCAGCAGTGAAGGCAGGGTTTGGGGGAGGAGTAACTATGGCTACACCTTC. Translating it yields CASSEGRVWGRSNYGYTF.

This clone occurred once. This chain's CDR3 is CASSLGDFGSTDTQYF. CDR3 coding DNA: TGTGCCAGCAGCTTGGGGGACTTCGGCAGCACAGATACGCAGTATTTT. This rearrangement joins TRBV5-4 to TRBJ2-3, with D perhaps matching TRBD2 (6 bases). This CDR3 has 16 residues. Germline CDR1 is SGHNT and CDR2 is YYREEE (reference sequence). Trimming cost V 0 bases and J 0 bases, with 11 bases left between them.

This rearrangement joins TRBV29-1 to TRBJ2-7, with a weak D call TRBD1 (6 bases). The V gene's germline CDR1 is SQVTM and CDR2 ANQGSEA. Trimming took off 4 bases at V and 2 bases at J, with 9 bases between the two ends. The CDR3 contains 12 residues. The CDR3 region is CSVGQDAYEQYF. The CDR3 DNA reads as TGCAGCGTTGGACAGGACGCCTACGAGCAGTACTTC.

In the case of this clone: The same CDR3 is also encoded by other DNA sequences in this sample. The chain has TRBV27 and TRBJ2-2, with TRBD1 as a possible D gene (6 bases). The CDR3 consists of 15 residues. V lost 6 bases and J lost 0, with 11 bases in between. The germline V gene encodes CDR1 MNHEY and CDR2 SMNVEV (reference sequence). The CDR3 sequence: CASSLTGSNTGELFF. As DNA, the CDR3 is TGTGCCAGCAGCCTTACAGGGTCGAACACCGGGGAGCTGTTTTTT.